Shown below are 14 T cell receptor beta chains from a single sample sequenced in a study of blood T cell repertoires in COVID-19. This table comes from immunoSEQ multiplex PCR, and its TCRdb copy is limited to in-frame clones, with some not included. The repertoire holds over 250,000 clones, with about nine tenths as singletons. Sequencing used PBMCs or T cells enriched from blood (not recorded which). These receptors came from a woman aged 55-75 years who had recovered from COVID-19.

The chain uses TRBV14 and TRBJ2-6, with 7 bases fitting TRBD1. Germline CDR1 and CDR2: SGHDN and FVKESK. The CDR3 extends over 16 amino acids. J gave up 2 bases and V 5 bases, and 6 bases lay outside the gene matches. The chain's CDR3 is CASSLTGKPGANVLTF. Written as DNA, the CDR3 is TGTGCCAGCAGCTTGACAGGGAAACCTGGGGCCAACGTCCTGACTTTC.

The genes are TRBV4-2 and TRBJ1-2; D possibly corresponds to TRBD1 (5 bases). V was shortened by 0 bases and J by 4 bases, with 15 bases between the two germline ends. CDR3 size: 16 residues. The germline CDR1 and CDR2 sequences are LGHNA and YNFKEQ. The CDR3: CASSQDPDSSVYGYTF. In DNA, the CDR3 is TGTGCCAGCAGCCAAGATCCCGACAGCAGTGTCTATGGCTACACCTTC.

The V gene is TRBV11-2, the J gene TRBJ2-7; D gene ambiguous. The CDR3 has 13 amino acids. V was shortened by 8 bases and J by 0 bases, with 11 bases between the two germline ends. The germline V gene encodes CDR1 SGHAT and CDR2 FQNNGV. The CDR3 nucleotides read TGTGCCAGCGGCCATACGAACTCCTACGAGCAGTACTTC. Its protein product is CASGHTNSYEQYF.

The chain joins TRBV4-1 to TRBJ1-2, with D unresolved. The CDR3 covers 15 residues. Trimming removed 4 bases from V and 2 bases from J, with 14 bases in between. Germline V gene lookup returns CDR1 MGHRA and CDR2 YSYEKL. Here the CDR3 reads CASSPAEGANYGYTF. The CDR3 DNA reads TGCGCCAGCAGCCCCGCTGAGGGCGCGAACTATGGCTACACCTTC.

V gene TRBV2 combines with J gene TRBJ1-2, with D perhaps matching TRBD1 (5 bases). Germline V CDR1 and CDR2: SNHLY, FYNNEI. The CDR3 covers 15 residues. The V end was cut by 1 base, the J end by 8 bases, with 17 bases between. The CDR3 DNA reads as TGTGCCAGCAGTGAAGAAGGGAGGGGCGTAATGGGCTACACCTTC. This translates into CASSEEGRGVMGYTF.

This rearrangement joins TRBV28 to TRBJ2-7, with no clear D. Germline assignment: CDR1 MDHEN and CDR2 SYDVKM. V was shortened by 2 bases and J by 0 bases, with 14 bases between the two germline ends. The CDR3 consists of 16 residues. As DNA, the CDR3 is TGTGCCAGCAGTTTACGGCTGACAACAACCTCCTACGAGCAGTACTTC. Its protein product is CASSLRLTTTSYEQYF. The full variable domain, completed using reference TRBV28 and TRBJ2-7, is DVKVTQSSRYLVKRTGEKVFLECVQDMDHENMFWYRQDPGLGLRLIYFSYDVKMKEKGDIPEGYSVSREKKERFSLILESASTNQTSMYLCASSLRLTTTSYEQYFGPGTRLTVT.

The chain joins TRBV9 to TRBJ2-2; 7 bases map to TRBD2. V lost 0 bases, J lost 1 base, and 6 bases stayed unmatched. Germline V gene data show CDR1 as SGDLS and CDR2 as YYNGEE. The CDR3 extends over 17 amino acids. CDR3 sequence (DNA): TGTGCCAGCAGCGTAGGTGGACGGGAGGTGAACACCGGGGAGCTGTTTTTT. It is translated as CASSVGGREVNTGELFF. Filled out from reference TRBV9 and TRBJ2-2, the complete variable domain reads DSGVTQTPKHLITATGQRVTLRCSPRSGDLSVYWYQQSLDQGLQFLIQYYNGEERAKGNILERFSAQQFPDLHSELNLSSLELGDSALYFCASSVGGREVNTGELFFGEGSRLTVL.

The rearrangement uses TRBV18 and TRBJ2-3; no clear D gene. This CDR3 contains 13 residues. The germline V gene encodes CDR1 KGHSH and CDR2 LQKENI. The V end lost 4 bases, the J end lost 5 bases, and 10 bases lay between the germline ends. CDR3 nucleotide sequence: TGTGCCAGCTCACTGAATCAGGTAGATACGCAGTATTTT. Protein product: CASSLNQVDTQYF.

The J gene is TRBJ2-7, the V gene TRBV27, with D possibly matching TRBD1 (6 bases). The CDR3 sequence is 14 residues long. The V end lost 3 bases, the J end lost 2 bases, and 11 bases lay between the germline ends. From germline, CDR1 is MNHEY and CDR2 SMNVEV (reference sequence). CDR3 in DNA: TGTGCCAGCAGTTTCGTAGGGGGAGCCTACGAGCAGTACTTC. Residues: CASSFVGGAYEQYF.

This chain links TRBV28 with TRBJ1-2, with D possibly being TRBD1 (6 bases). The CDR3 spans 13 residues. Trimming took off 6 bases at V and 1 base at J, with 9 bases between the two ends. Germline lookup yields CDR1 MDHEN and CDR2 SYDVKM. The CDR3 loop is CASSQGNNYGYTF. CDR3 DNA sequence: TGTGCCAGCAGCCAGGGGAATAACTATGGCTACACCTTC.

This chain connects TRBV11-2 to TRBJ2-2, with D uncertain. CDR1 is SGHAT, CDR2 FQNNGV, per germline. V was cut by 10 bases and J by 4 bases, with 16 bases left in between. The CDR3 is made up of 14 amino acids. CDR3 sequence: CATQIRTGTGELFF. The CDR3 DNA follows: TGTGCCACCCAAATTCGAACCGGCACCGGGGAGCTGTTTTTT.

CDR3 nucleotide sequence: TGTGCCAGCAGCCCTACTGACAGAAAAGCTGGAAACACCATATATTTT. It encodes CASSPTDRKAGNTIYF. The chain recombines TRBV3-1 (or the pseudogene TRBV3-2) with TRBJ1-3, with D perhaps TRBD1 (5 bases). From germline, CDR1 is LGHDT and CDR2 YNNKEL (reference sequence). V was trimmed by 4 bases and J by 2 bases, leaving 15 bases between them. The CDR3 is 16 amino acids.

The chain joins TRBV5-1 to TRBJ2-3; the D gene is possibly TRBD2 (6 bases). The CDR3 length is 16 residues. The V gene's germline CDR1 is SGHRS and CDR2 YFSETQ. V shed 4 bases and J shed 2 bases, with 17 bases lying between them. The CDR3: CASSGHSGVNTDTQYF. For the CDR3, the DNA is TGCGCCAGCAGCGGCCACTCGGGGGTTAACACAGATACGCAGTATTTT.

This clone was counted once. V gene TRBV6-5 combines with J gene TRBJ1-2; 7 bases align to TRBD1. Germline loops: CDR1 MNHEY, CDR2 SVGAGI. With V trimmed by 5 bases and J by 6 bases, 12 bases remained unmatched. The CDR3 sequence is 15 residues long. CDR3 region: CASSRTGSTGDGYTF. The CDR3 DNA sequence: TGTGCCAGCAGTAGGACAGGAAGCACTGGAGATGGCTACACCTTC.